This TCR beta chain originates from a study of metastatic and nonmetastatic thyroid tumors. Trimming cost V 1 base and J 6 bases, with 12 bases left between them. The CDR3 is made up of 15 amino acids. From germline, CDR1 is SGHTA and CDR2 FQGNSA. TCRdb recomputed clones from the PCR reads via MiXCR. This table has roughly 65,000 clones, approximately 15% appearing once. Patients had received no treatment of any kind before thyroid surgery. The sequence was obtained from a male donor with papillary thyroid cancer or a benign thyroid nodule (not recorded which). Some clones in this sample may be carry-over from other donors' samples. This sequence joins TRBV7-2 and TRBJ2-2; D is tentatively TRBD1 or TRBD2 (5 bases each). The sequenced material came from blood. In DNA, the CDR3 is TGTGCCAGCAGCTTAGTGGGGGTCGGTCCCGGGGAGCTGTTTTTT. This gives the protein CASSLVGVGPGELFF.